This T cell receptor beta chain originates from a study of shared clonotypes between healthy human individuals. For this clone: Its antigen remains unknown.

Genomic DNA per cell subset filled all wells of several immunoSEQ plates. Using immunoSEQ multiplex PCR, the repertoire was profiled, and TCRdb retains in-frame clones only, with some absent. The sample includes over 800,000 clones, 90% to 95% of them seen just once. General study points: Blood alone was sampled, and tissue repertoires likely differ. For naive CD4 cells, roughly 5% of clonotypes were shared across a few donors.

Germline CDR1 reads MNHEY; CDR2 reads SVGAGI. The CDR3 consists of 11 residues. CD45RO-negative, CCR7-positively selected cells formed the naive CD8 fraction, excluding terminally differentiated effector memory CD45RA+ cells. HIV-negative, healthy adults without recent acute infections or vaccinations were the donors. This sequence joins TRBV6-5 and TRBJ2-7; D might be TRBD2 (5 bases). Sample: naive CD8+ T cells sorted from blood. This clonotype was sampled from a man aged 30 to 39 in good health. CDR3 sequence: CASERGYEQYF. The CDR3 nucleotides read TGTGCTTCTGAACGAGGGTACGAGCAGTACTTC.